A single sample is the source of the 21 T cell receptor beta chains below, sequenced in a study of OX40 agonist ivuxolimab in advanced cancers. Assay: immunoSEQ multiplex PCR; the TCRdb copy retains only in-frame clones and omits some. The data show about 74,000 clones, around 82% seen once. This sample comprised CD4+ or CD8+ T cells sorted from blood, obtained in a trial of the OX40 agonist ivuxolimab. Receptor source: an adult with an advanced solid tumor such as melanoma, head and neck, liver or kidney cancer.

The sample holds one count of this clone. The CDR3 protein is CASRRPPTGELFF. In DNA, the CDR3 is TGTGCCAGCCGAAGGCCCCCCACCGGGGAGCTGTTTTTT. J is TRBJ2-2 and V is TRBV6-5; D unclear. Per germline, CDR1 MNHEY and CDR2 SVGAGI. V lost 8 bases, J lost 4 bases, and 11 bases lay in between. The CDR3 extends over 13 amino acids.

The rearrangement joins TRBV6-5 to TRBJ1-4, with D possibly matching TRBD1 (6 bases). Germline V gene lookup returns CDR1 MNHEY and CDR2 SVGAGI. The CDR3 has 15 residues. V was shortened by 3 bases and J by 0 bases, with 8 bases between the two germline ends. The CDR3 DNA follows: TGTGCCAGCAGTTATGGACAGTCAACTAATGAAAAACTGTTTTTT. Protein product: CASSYGQSTNEKLFF.

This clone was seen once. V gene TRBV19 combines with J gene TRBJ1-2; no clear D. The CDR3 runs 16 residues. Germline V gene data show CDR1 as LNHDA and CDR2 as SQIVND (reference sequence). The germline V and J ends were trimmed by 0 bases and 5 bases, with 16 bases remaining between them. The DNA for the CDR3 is TGTGCCAGTAGTATAGACAGAGCTCGGATAGGATATGGCTACACCTTC. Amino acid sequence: CASSIDRARIGYGYTF.

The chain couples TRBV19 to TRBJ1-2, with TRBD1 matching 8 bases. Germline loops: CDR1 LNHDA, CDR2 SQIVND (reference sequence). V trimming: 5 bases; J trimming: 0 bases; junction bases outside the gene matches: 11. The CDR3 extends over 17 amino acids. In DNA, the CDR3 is TGTGCCAGTAGTGGTACAGGGGGTTTGGGGACTAACTATGGCTACACCTTC. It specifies CASSGTGGLGTNYGYTF.

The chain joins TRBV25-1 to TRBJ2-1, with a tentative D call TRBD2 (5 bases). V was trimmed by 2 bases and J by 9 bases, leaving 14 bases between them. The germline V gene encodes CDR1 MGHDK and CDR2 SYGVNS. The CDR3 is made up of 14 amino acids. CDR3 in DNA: TGTGCCAGCAGTGAAATGAGGGTGGGGTTTGAGCAGTTCTTC. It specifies CASSEMRVGFEQFF.

The CDR3 bases are TGTGCCAGCAGTTACTCGGGACAGGGGGCAGATACGCAGTATTTT. This encodes CASSYSGQGADTQYF. The J gene is TRBJ2-3, the V gene TRBV6-6; TRBD1 matches 11 bases. V gave up 0 bases and J gave up 4 bases; unmatched junction bases: 0. This CDR3 comprises 15 residues. CDR1 and CDR2 from the germline V gene are MNHNY and SVGAGI (reference sequence).

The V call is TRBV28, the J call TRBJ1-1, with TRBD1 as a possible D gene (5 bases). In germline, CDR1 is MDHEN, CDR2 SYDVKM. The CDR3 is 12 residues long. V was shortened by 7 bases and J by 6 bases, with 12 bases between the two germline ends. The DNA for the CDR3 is TGTGCCAGCACCCAGGGCACGGCTGAAGCTTTCTTT. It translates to CASTQGTAEAFF.

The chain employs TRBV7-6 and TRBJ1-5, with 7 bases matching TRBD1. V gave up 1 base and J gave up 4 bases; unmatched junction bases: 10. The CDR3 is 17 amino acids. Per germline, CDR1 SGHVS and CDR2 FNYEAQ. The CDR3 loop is CASSLGPGTENNQPQHF. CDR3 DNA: TGTGCCAGCAGCTTAGGCCCCGGGACAGAGAATAATCAGCCCCAGCATTTT. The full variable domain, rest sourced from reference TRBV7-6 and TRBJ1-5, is GAGVSQSPRYKVTKRGQDVALRCDPISGHVSLYWYRQALGQGPEFLTYFNYEAQQDKSGLPNDRFSAERPEGSISTLTIQRTEQRDSAMYRCASSLGPGTENNQPQHFGDGTRLSIL.

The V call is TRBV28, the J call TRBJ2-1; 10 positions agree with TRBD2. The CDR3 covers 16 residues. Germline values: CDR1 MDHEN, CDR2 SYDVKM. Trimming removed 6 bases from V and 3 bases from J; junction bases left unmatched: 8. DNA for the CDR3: TGTGCCAGCAGCTTAGGAGGACTAGCGGTCTACAATGAGCAGTTCTTC. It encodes CASSLGGLAVYNEQFF.

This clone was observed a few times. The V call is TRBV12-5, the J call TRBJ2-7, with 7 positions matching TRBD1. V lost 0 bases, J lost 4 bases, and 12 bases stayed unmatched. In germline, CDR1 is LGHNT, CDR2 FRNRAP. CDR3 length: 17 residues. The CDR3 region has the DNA TGTGCTAGTGGTTTGGTACCCCCCGGACAGGAGTCATACGAGCAGTACTTC. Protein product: CASGLVPPGQESYEQYF.

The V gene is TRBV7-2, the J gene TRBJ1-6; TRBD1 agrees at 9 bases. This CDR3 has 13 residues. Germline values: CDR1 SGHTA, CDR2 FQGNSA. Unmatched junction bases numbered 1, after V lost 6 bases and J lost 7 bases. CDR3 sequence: CASSDRGNSPLHF. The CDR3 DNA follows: TGTGCCAGCAGTGACAGGGGGAATTCACCCCTCCACTTT.

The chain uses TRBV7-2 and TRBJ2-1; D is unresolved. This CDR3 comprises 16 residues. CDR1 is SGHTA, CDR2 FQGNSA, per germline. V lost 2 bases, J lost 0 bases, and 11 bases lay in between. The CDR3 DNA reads TGTGCCAGCAGCTTACAGTCACAGAGCTCCTACAATGAGCAGTTCTTC. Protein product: CASSLQSQSSYNEQFF.

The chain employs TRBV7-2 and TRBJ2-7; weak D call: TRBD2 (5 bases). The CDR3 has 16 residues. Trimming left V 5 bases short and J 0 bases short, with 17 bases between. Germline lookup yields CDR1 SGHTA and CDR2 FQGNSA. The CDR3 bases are TGTGCCAGCAGCCCTGCGGCAGCGGCTGTCTCCTACGAGCAGTACTTC. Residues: CASSPAAAAVSYEQYF.

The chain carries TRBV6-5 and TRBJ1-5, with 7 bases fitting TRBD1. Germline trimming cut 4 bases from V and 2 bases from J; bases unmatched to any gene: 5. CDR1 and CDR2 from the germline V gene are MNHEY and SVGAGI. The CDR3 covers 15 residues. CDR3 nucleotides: TGTGCCAGCAGTTTCTGGACAGGTCGCAATCAGCCCCAGCATTTT. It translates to CASSFWTGRNQPQHF.

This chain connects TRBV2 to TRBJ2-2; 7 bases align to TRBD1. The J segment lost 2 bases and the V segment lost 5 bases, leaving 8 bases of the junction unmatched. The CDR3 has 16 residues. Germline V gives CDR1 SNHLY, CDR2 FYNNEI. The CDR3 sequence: CASSPATGYNTGELFF. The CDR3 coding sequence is TGTGCCAGCAGTCCCGCGACAGGGTATAACACCGGGGAGCTGTTTTTT.

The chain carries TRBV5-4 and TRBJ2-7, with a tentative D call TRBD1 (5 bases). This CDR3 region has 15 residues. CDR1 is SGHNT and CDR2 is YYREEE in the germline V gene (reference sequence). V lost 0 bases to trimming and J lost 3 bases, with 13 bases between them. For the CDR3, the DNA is TGTGCCAGCAGCTTGGGTGCGGACATCTTCTACGAGCAGTACTTC. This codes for CASSLGADIFYEQYF.

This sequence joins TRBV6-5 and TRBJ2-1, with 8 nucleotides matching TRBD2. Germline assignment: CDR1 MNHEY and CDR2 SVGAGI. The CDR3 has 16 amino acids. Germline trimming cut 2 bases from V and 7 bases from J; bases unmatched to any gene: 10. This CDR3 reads CASSYQSGGPGNEQFF. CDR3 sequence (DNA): TGTGCCAGCAGTTACCAGAGCGGGGGACCTGGGAATGAGCAGTTCTTC.

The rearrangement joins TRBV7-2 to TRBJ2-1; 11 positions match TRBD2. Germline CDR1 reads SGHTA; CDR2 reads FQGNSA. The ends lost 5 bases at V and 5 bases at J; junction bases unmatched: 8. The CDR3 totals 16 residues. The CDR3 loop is CASSAVALAGDNEQFF. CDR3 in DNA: TGTGCCAGCAGCGCGGTCGCACTAGCGGGAGACAATGAGCAGTTCTTC.

The CDR3 sequence is CASSRDRPMGSEAFF. CDR3 nucleotides: TGCGCCAGCAGCCGTGACAGGCCGATGGGGTCTGAAGCTTTCTTT. The chain employs TRBV5-1 and TRBJ1-1; D is possibly TRBD1 (6 bases). The V end lost 4 bases, the J end lost 6 bases, and 19 bases lay between the germline ends. The CDR3 totals 15 residues. Looked up from germline, CDR1 is SGHRS and CDR2 is YFSETQ.

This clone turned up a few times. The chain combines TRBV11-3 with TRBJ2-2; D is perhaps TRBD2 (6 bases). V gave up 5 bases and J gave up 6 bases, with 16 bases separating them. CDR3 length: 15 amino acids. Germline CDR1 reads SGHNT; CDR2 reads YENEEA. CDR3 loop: CASSPGGLEAGELFF. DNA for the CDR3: TGTGCCAGCAGCCCTGGAGGGTTAGAAGCCGGGGAGCTGTTTTTT.

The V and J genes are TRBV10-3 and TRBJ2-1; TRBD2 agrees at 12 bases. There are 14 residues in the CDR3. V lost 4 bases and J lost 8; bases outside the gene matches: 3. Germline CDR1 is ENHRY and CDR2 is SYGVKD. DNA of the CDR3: TGTGCCATCAGTGGACTAGCGGGAGCGGATGAGCAGTTCTTC. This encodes CAISGLAGADEQFF.